A selection of T cell receptor beta chains follows, all from one sample in a study of blood T cell repertoires in COVID-19. Produced via immunoSEQ multiplex PCR; TCRdb's table is partial and in-frame only. The profile shows 330,000 or so clones, about 92% of them singletons. Sequencing input: PBMCs or T cells enriched from blood (not recorded which). The receptor set was obtained from a woman aged 25 to 39 who had recovered from COVID-19. Each CDR3 is given with its conserved first and last residue. The D gene is left open where the match is weak. Rows may omit the clone size; those that give it use once, few, many or a size class.

J: TRBJ1-3; size: NA; V: TRBV6-6; D: TRBD1; DNA: TGTGCCAGCAAGGGCGGACAGGGGGGCTCTGGAAACACCATATATTTT; CDR3: CASKGGQGGSGNTIYF
J: TRBJ1-6; size: NA; V: TRBV21-1; D: NA; DNA: TGTGCCACGACGACAGGCGAGCCGCATTCACCCCTCCACTTT; CDR3: CATTTGEPHSPLHF
J: TRBJ1-2; size: NA; V: TRBV5-6; D: TRBD1; DNA: TGTGCCAGCAGTGCCAGCAGCCCTAGGCGGGACAGACTCTATGGCTACACCTTC; CDR3: CASSASSPRRDRLYGYTF
J: TRBJ2-2; size: NA; V: TRBV4-1; D: NA; DNA: TGCGCCAGCAGCCAAGTCTTCGGGGAGCTGTTTTTT; CDR3: CASSQVFGELFF
J: TRBJ2-7; size: NA; V: TRBV12-2; D: NA; DNA: TGTGCAAGTCGCATTCCGGGACAGGGTCTGTACGAGCAGTACTTC; CDR3: CASRIPGQGLYEQYF
J: TRBJ1-1; size: NA; V: TRBV19; D: NA; DNA: TGTGCCAGTAGTATAGGGGGCGCGGACACTGAAGCTTTCTTT; CDR3: CASSIGGADTEAFF
J: TRBJ2-1; size: NA; V: TRBV19; D: NA; DNA: TGTGCCAGTAGTATCCGGGACATAGGGTGGGATGAGCAGTTCTTC; CDR3: CASSIRDIGWDEQFF
J: TRBJ1-3; size: NA; V: TRBV7-9; D: NA; DNA: TGTGCCAGCAGCTTAGATAGTAACTCTGGAAACACCATATATTTT; CDR3: CASSLDSNSGNTIYF
J: TRBJ1-5; size: NA; V: TRBV28; D: TRBD1; DNA: TGTGCCAGCAGTTACGAGGACAGGGGGTTCCAGCCCCAGCATTTT; CDR3: CASSYEDRGFQPQHF
J: TRBJ1-1; size: NA; V: TRBV28; D: NA; DNA: TGTGCCAGCAGTTTAACCGGGACTGAAGCTTTCTTT; CDR3: CASSLTGTEAFF
J: TRBJ2-5; size: NA; V: TRBV7-6; D: TRBD1; DNA: TGTGCCAGCAGCGGAGGGGACAGGGGTATGGAGACCCAGTACTTC; CDR3: CASSGGDRGMETQYF
J: TRBJ2-7; size: NA; V: TRBV7-6; D: NA; DNA: TGTGCCAGCAGCCTAACGCGCGGCGAGCAGTACTTC; CDR3: CASSLTRGEQYF
J: TRBJ2-4; size: NA; V: TRBV7-2; D: TRBD2; DNA: TGTGCCAGCAGCTTAATTGGGTCTAGCGGGGCGCCTGCCAAAAACATTCAGTACTTC; CDR3: CASSLIGSSGAPAKNIQYF
J: TRBJ1-5; size: NA; V: TRBV7-8; D: TRBD1; DNA: TGTGCCAGCAGCCCGTCCTCGGATCGTAAACAGGGGGGCAATCAGCCCCAGCATTTT; CDR3: CASSPSSDRKQGGNQPQHF
J: TRBJ2-1; size: NA; V: TRBV5-1; D: TRBD1; DNA: TGCGCCAGCAGCAAGGACAGGGGGCCGGGAGCCAGGGAGCAGTTCTTC; CDR3: CASSKDRGPGAREQFF
J: TRBJ2-3; size: NA; V: TRBV28; D: NA; DNA: TGTGCCAGCAGTTTCCCGCAGGGGAGATTAGATACGCAGTATTTT; CDR3: CASSFPQGRLDTQYF
J: TRBJ1-2; size: NA; V: TRBV6-5; D: TRBD1; DNA: TGTGCCAGCAGTCCCTTCGAGGGGGCAGTCTATGGCTACACCTTC; CDR3: CASSPFEGAVYGYTF
J: TRBJ1-1; size: NA; V: TRBV6-1; D: NA; DNA: TGTGCCAGCAGTGAAGTATATATCAGGGGTGCGGCTTTCTTT; CDR3: CASSEVYIRGAAFF
J: TRBJ2-1; size: few; V: TRBV7-3; D: TRBD2; DNA: TGTGCCAGCAGCTTAATGAGGACTAGCGGTTACAATGAGCAGTTCTTC; CDR3: CASSLMRTSGYNEQFF
J: TRBJ2-7; size: NA; V: TRBV11-1; D: NA; DNA: TGTGCCAGCAGTTCGACAGGTTACGAGCAGTACTTC; CDR3: CASSSTGYEQYF
J: TRBJ1-4; size: few; V: TRBV2; D: TRBD1; DNA: TGTGCCAGCAGCCCGGGACAGGCAACTAATGAAAAACTGTTTTTT; CDR3: CASSPGQATNEKLFF
J: TRBJ2-7; size: NA; V: TRBV28; D: TRBD1; DNA: TGTGCCAGTAGAACCCCGGGACAGCCCCGTGAGCAGTACTTC; CDR3: CASRTPGQPREQYF
J: TRBJ2-2; size: few; V: TRBV5-1; D: NA; DNA: TGCGCCAGCAGCTTGGACGGGACAACGACCGGGGAGCTGTTTTTT; CDR3: CASSLDGTTTGELFF
J: TRBJ1-2; size: NA; V: TRBV5-8; D: TRBD1; DNA: TGTGCCAGCAGCTTCTCCGGGACAGGGGGGTTCTATGGCTACACCTTC; CDR3: CASSFSGTGGFYGYTF
J: TRBJ2-5; size: few; V: TRBV28; D: TRBD1; DNA: TGTGCCAGCAGCCTACAGGGGCTCCAGGGGACCCAGTACTTC; CDR3: CASSLQGLQGTQYF
J: TRBJ1-5; size: NA; V: TRBV27; D: NA; DNA: TGTGCCGCCGGGACAACTAGCAATCAGCCCCAGCATTTT; CDR3: CAAGTTSNQPQHF
J: TRBJ2-7; size: NA; V: TRBV12-3/TRBV12-4; D: NA; DNA: TGTGCCAGCAGTTTCGGCAGGGCACACGAGCAGTACTTC; CDR3: CASSFGRAHEQYF
J: TRBJ1-6; size: few; V: TRBV2; D: NA; DNA: TGTGCCAGCAGTGTCGCAGGGGCAGTCAGATTTTCACCCCTCCACTTT; CDR3: CASSVAGAVRFSPLHF
J: TRBJ2-2; size: NA; V: TRBV5-1; D: NA; DNA: TGCGCCAGCAGCGGCCGACAGGGACTCACCGGGGAGCTGTTTTTT; CDR3: CASSGRQGLTGELFF
J: TRBJ2-5; size: NA; V: TRBV4-1; D: TRBD2; DNA: TGCGCCAGCAGCCCGCTTCCCCTAGCGGGAGGTAGGGAGACCCAGTACTTC; CDR3: CASSPLPLAGGRETQYF
J: TRBJ2-1; size: NA; V: TRBV6-5; D: TRBD1; DNA: TGTGCCAGCAGTTACCCCGCCCAGGGGGATGAGCAGTTCTTC; CDR3: CASSYPAQGDEQFF
J: TRBJ2-7; size: NA; V: TRBV28; D: TRBD1; DNA: TGTGCCAGCAGGGGCCTTGGGAGAGGGGGCGACGAGCAGTACTTC; CDR3: CASRGLGRGGDEQYF
J: TRBJ2-7; size: NA; V: TRBV6-2/TRBV6-3; D: NA; DNA: TGTGCCAGCAGCCCAGCCGGGATGGCGGGCGACTCCTACGAGCAGTACTTC; CDR3: CASSPAGMAGDSYEQYF
J: TRBJ2-3; size: NA; V: TRBV28; D: TRBD2; DNA: TGTGCCAGCAGTGGGCTAGCGGGAGGAATAGATACGCAGTATTTT; CDR3: CASSGLAGGIDTQYF
J: TRBJ2-1; size: once; V: TRBV9; D: NA; DNA: TGTGCCAGCAGCGTAGGGGACATTGGGAATGAGCAGTTCTTC; CDR3: CASSVGDIGNEQFF
J: TRBJ1-3; size: NA; V: TRBV18; D: NA; DNA: TGTGCCAGCTCACGGCAGGGCGCAAGCTCTGGAAACACCATATATTTT; CDR3: CASSRQGASSGNTIYF
J: TRBJ1-1; size: NA; V: TRBV5-5; D: NA; DNA: TGTGCCAGCAGCTTGGTGGCACCTGGCATGAACACTGAAGCTTTCTTT; CDR3: CASSLVAPGMNTEAFF
J: TRBJ2-7; size: NA; V: TRBV7-2; D: NA; DNA: TGTGCCAGCAGCTTAGCGGGGGGAACTATAAGCTCCTACGAGCAGTACTTC; CDR3: CASSLAGGTISSYEQYF
J: TRBJ1-2; size: NA; V: TRBV3-1/TRBV3-2; D: TRBD1; DNA: TGTGCCAGCAGCCTTGACAACAGGGGGCTCAGCTATGGCTACACCTTC; CDR3: CASSLDNRGLSYGYTF
J: TRBJ2-7; size: NA; V: TRBV18; D: NA; DNA: TGTGCCAGCTCCGCACCCCGACAGGGGAGGGAGTACTTC; CDR3: CASSAPRQGREYF
J: TRBJ1-2; size: NA; V: TRBV4-1; D: NA; DNA: TGCGCCAGCAGCCTCCCCGCGGGGGCCGCCCCTGGCTACACCTTC; CDR3: CASSLPAGAAPGYTF
J: TRBJ2-2; size: NA; V: TRBV4-3; D: NA; DNA: TGCGCCAGCAAGTGGGGGGAGAACACCGGGGAGCTGTTTTTT; CDR3: CASKWGENTGELFF
J: TRBJ2-2; size: NA; V: TRBV7-9; D: TRBD2; DNA: TGTGCCAGCAGTTCCCCGAAGACTAGCGGGTTAACCGGGGAGCTGTTTTTT; CDR3: CASSSPKTSGLTGELFF
J: TRBJ2-5; size: NA; V: TRBV5-4; D: NA; DNA: TGTGCCAGCAGCCCCGCGGTGCGGGCACAAGAGACCCAGTACTTC; CDR3: CASSPAVRAQETQYF